One and the same sample provided the 30 T cell receptor beta chains below, sequenced in a study of human T cells and chemical hapten exposure. Each CDR3 protein gets one entry after TCRdb re-called the RACE reads with MiXCR. The repertoire consists of about 110,000 distinct CDR3 sequences, with approximately 12% occurring once and the leading ten covering 1.6%. The time point was: pre-sensitization, week 0. The sample's treatment: therapeutic diphenylcyclopropenone sensitization with weekly scalp DPC. This material consisted of whole blood, taken in connection with sensitization to the hapten diphenylcyclopropenone (DPC). Source of these receptors: a woman in her fifties or sixties with alopecia areata. Some clones in this sample may be carry-over from other donors' samples.

This clonotype came up a few times. This sequence joins TRBV29-1 and TRBJ1-2; D not resolved. The CDR3 contains 14 residues. Trimming stripped 0 bases from V and 5 bases from J, with 13 bases between. Germline values: CDR1 SQVTM, CDR2 ANQGSEA. The CDR3: CSVEDNKDAYGYTF. CDR3 DNA: TGCAGCGTTGAAGATAACAAGGATGCTTATGGCTACACCTTC.

The rearrangement links TRBV3-1 to TRBJ1-6, with D hard to call. Germline CDR1 is LGHDT and CDR2 is YNNKEL (reference sequence). The CDR3 spans 13 residues. V shed 0 bases and J shed 13 bases, with 10 bases lying between them. The DNA of the CDR3 is TGTGCCAGCAGCCAAGATCTCCGAGCCCCCCTCCACTTT. Amino acids: CASSQDLRAPLHF.

At least ten counts were recorded for this clonotype. V gene TRBV4-3 combines with J gene TRBJ1-5; D gene ambiguous. The length of the CDR3 is 15 residues. Trimming removed 0 bases from V and 10 bases from J, with 16 bases in between. Per the germline V gene, CDR1 is LGHNA and CDR2 is YSLEER. The CDR3 nucleotides are TGCGCCAGCAGCCAAGATCGGGAGGCCTATCGCCCCCAGCATTTT. The encoded protein is CASSQDREAYRPQHF.

This clonotype was detected only a few times. This rearrangement joins TRBV18 to TRBJ1-2; 7 nucleotides align to TRBD1. The ends lost 0 bases at V and 4 bases at J; junction bases unmatched: 2. Germline CDR1 is KGHSH and CDR2 is LQKENI. The CDR3 loop spans 14 amino acids. The CDR3 protein is CASSPPSGGYGYTF. CDR3 nucleotide sequence: TGTGCCAGCTCACCACCGTCAGGGGGCTATGGCTACACCTTC.

There are a few counts of this clonotype. The chain employs TRBV24-1 and TRBJ2-1, with D possibly TRBD2 on 6 matching bases. Germline V lookup: CDR1 KGHDR, CDR2 SFDVKD. With 7 bases removed from V and 7 bases from J, the gap between germline ends came to 16 bases. CDR3 length equals 14 residues. CDR3 DNA sequence: TGTGCCACCAGACTAGCTTGGGAGTGGAATGAGCAGTTCTTC. Protein sequence: CATRLAWEWNEQFF.

The CDR3 protein is CASSQRGRQETQYF. CDR3 nucleotide sequence: TGCGCCAGCAGCCAAAGGGGAAGACAAGAGACCCAGTACTTC. This chain uses TRBV4-1 with TRBJ2-5; tentative D call: TRBD1 (5 bases). V was clipped by 2 bases and J by 2 bases, with 9 bases between them. CDR1 is MGHRA and CDR2 is YSYEKL in the germline V gene. The CDR3 covers 14 residues.

This clonotype was found a few times. This chain joins TRBV4-1 and TRBJ1-2, with a weak D call TRBD1 (6 bases). Per the germline V gene, CDR1 is MGHRA and CDR2 is YSYEKL. The V and J ends lost 0 bases and 8 bases respectively, with 16 bases between them. The CDR3 length is 15 residues. In DNA form, the CDR3 reads TGCGCCAGCAGCCAAGAGGGGGCCCCCATGGGGGGCTACACCTTC. It encodes CASSQEGAPMGGYTF.

The sample holds many counts of this clonotype. V is TRBV11-3 and J is TRBJ2-1, with 14 bases identical to TRBD2. Losses at the gene ends were 4 bases for V and 7 bases for J; bases not matched to a gene: 6. Germline CDR1 SGHNT, CDR2 YENEEA. CDR3 size: 16 residues. CDR3 DNA sequence: TGTGCCAGCAGCTCCCGACTAGCGGGAGGGCCGAATGAGCAGTTCTTC. It encodes CASSSRLAGGPNEQFF.

The chain recombines TRBV28 with TRBJ2-6; 7 nucleotides line up with TRBD1. The ends lost 5 bases at V and 0 bases at J; junction bases unmatched: 4. The CDR3 is 16 amino acids. Germline-derived CDR1 and CDR2 are MDHEN and SYDVKM. CDR3 protein: CASSRQGPSGANVLTF. The CDR3 DNA reads as TGTGCCAGCAGTCGACAGGGACCCTCTGGGGCCAACGTCCTGACTTTC. The full variable domain, its missing parts supplied by reference TRBV28 and TRBJ2-6, is DVKVTQSSRYLVKRTGEKVFLECVQDMDHENMFWYRQDPGLGLRLIYFSYDVKMKEKGDIPEGYSVSREKKERFSLILESASTNQTSMYLCASSRQGPSGANVLTFGAGSRLTVL.

The rearrangement joins TRBV28 to TRBJ1-3; D not certain. V was clipped by 4 bases and J by 4 bases, with 8 bases between them. Per the germline V gene, CDR1 is MDHEN and CDR2 is SYDVKM. This CDR3 comprises 13 residues. In DNA form, the CDR3 reads TGTGCCAGCAGTTCCAAGAGGGGAAACACCATATATTTT. Translated, it gives CASSSKRGNTIYF.

This sequence joins TRBV7-2 and TRBJ1-3; D call uncertain. Germline V gives CDR1 SGHTA, CDR2 FQGNSA. V was clipped by 0 bases and J by 7 bases, with 7 bases between them. This CDR3 has 13 residues. The CDR3 bases are TGTGCCAGCAGCTTAGCCGTGATGAACACCATATATTTT. This encodes CASSLAVMNTIYF.

This clonotype was picked up many times. CDR3 bases: TGTGCCAGCAGCTTTTTTGACAGGGAGGGGACTGAAGCTTTCTTT. Protein sequence: CASSFFDREGTEAFF. The rearrangement links TRBV7-2 to TRBJ1-1; TRBD1 matches 7 bases. From germline, CDR1 is SGHTA and CDR2 FQGNSA. This CDR3 has 15 residues. Trimming took 3 bases from V and 5 from J; bases not matched to a gene: 9.

This clonotype was counted a few times. The J gene is TRBJ1-1, the V gene TRBV18; no firm D call. Looked up from germline, CDR1 is KGHSH and CDR2 is LQKENI. The CDR3 spans 15 residues. Deletions cut 4 bases from V and 0 bases from J, with 12 bases between. In nucleotides, the CDR3 is TGTGCCAGCTCACAGACGGGCACCATGAACACTGAAGCTTTCTTT. Its protein product is CASSQTGTMNTEAFF.

This clonotype was observed a few times. The V call is TRBV7-2, the J call TRBJ2-1, with D unclear. The CDR3 has 13 amino acids. Germline V gene sequence: CDR1 SGHTA, CDR2 FQGNSA. V was clipped by 1 base and J by 9 bases, with 10 bases between them. The CDR3 DNA sequence: TGTGCCAGCAGCTTAGTGAGTGAGGCTGAGCAGTTCTTC. Its protein product is CASSLVSEAEQFF. Supplemented by reference TRBV7-2 and TRBJ2-1, the full variable domain reads GAGVSQSPSNKVTEKGKDVELRCDPISGHTALYWYRQSLGQGLEFLIYFQGNSAPDKSGLPSDRFSAERTGGSVSTLTIQRTQQEDSAVYLCASSLVSEAEQFFGPGTRLTVL.

There are a few counts of this clonotype. For the CDR3, the DNA is TGTGCCAGCAGCCAAGGGCAGGGGAACTACACCTTC. This gives the protein CASSQGQGNYTF. J is TRBJ1-2 and V is TRBV3-1; D might be TRBD1 (6 bases). CDR3 length: 12 amino acids. V gave up 1 base and J gave up 10 bases, with 10 bases separating them. Germline values: CDR1 LGHDT, CDR2 YNNKEL (reference sequence).

This clonotype was counted a few times. CDR3 DNA: TGTGCCAGCAGTACACCGGGGCAGTCGAACACTGAAGCTTTCTTT. It is translated as CASSTPGQSNTEAFF. The chain links TRBV11-2 to TRBJ1-1, with D tentatively TRBD1 (5 bases). Between the trimmed V and J ends, which lost 6 bases and 1 base, there was a span of 15 bases. CDR1 is SGHAT, CDR2 FQNNGV, per germline. CDR3 length: 15 amino acids.

This clonotype was observed a handful of times. V and J are TRBV12-3 or TRBV12-4 and TRBJ2-1; a possible D gene is TRBD1 (6 bases). CDR3 length: 15 residues. V lost 5 bases to trimming and J lost 8 bases, with 19 bases between them. In DNA form, the CDR3 reads TGTGCCAGCAGTCGACAGGTCCCGGGTATTCATGAGCAGTTCTTC. Translation: CASSRQVPGIHEQFF.

The table lists this clonotype with a few counts. The DNA of the CDR3 is TGTGCCAGCAGCCAGGGGCCGACAGGGGACTCCTACGAGCAGTACTTC. Amino acid sequence: CASSQGPTGDSYEQYF. The gene calls are TRBV14 and TRBJ2-7, with 8 positions matching TRBD1. The junction had 7 bases not matched to a gene; V was cut back by 3 bases and J by 0 bases. The CDR3 runs 16 residues. Germline loops: CDR1 SGHDN, CDR2 FVKESK.

The chain joins TRBV7-8 to TRBJ2-3; D may be TRBD1 (5 bases). This CDR3 is built from 17 residues. Germline CDR1 is SGHVS and CDR2 is FQNEAQ. Trimming shortened V by 6 bases and J by 0 bases, and 19 bases separated the two germline ends. The CDR3 region has the DNA TGTGCCAGCAGAAGCGAATCAGGGATGAGGAGCACAGATACGCAGTATTTT. Translation: CASRSESGMRSTDTQYF.

To note about this clonotype: This may arise from a read error, as a much more abundant clone is one base away. The CDR3 ends on some other residue instead of the conserved phenylalanine or tryptophan, so this is likely a read error. As DNA, the CDR3 is TGTGCCAGCAGCTCGCAAATGAACACTGAAGCTTTCTTA. It is translated as CASSSQMNTEAFL. V is TRBV7-8 and J is TRBJ1-1; no clear D gene. The CDR3 spans 13 residues. Between the trimmed V and J ends, which lost 4 bases and 0 bases, there was a span of 6 bases. From germline, CDR1 is SGHVS and CDR2 FQNEAQ.

This clonotype was recorded a few times. The rearrangement joins TRBV5-1 to TRBJ2-6; 7 positions agree with TRBD1. The trim removed 4 bases at V and 0 bases at J, leaving 7 bases unmatched. The CDR3 extends over 17 amino acids. Germline assignment: CDR1 SGHRS and CDR2 YFSETQ. The CDR3 reads CASSPGTESSGANVLTF. The DNA of the CDR3 is TGCGCCAGCAGCCCCGGGACAGAGAGCTCTGGGGCCAACGTCCTGACTTTC.

V is TRBV18 and J is TRBJ1-2, with TRBD1 as a possible D gene (5 bases). Trimming stripped 0 bases from V and 6 bases from J, with 5 bases between. This CDR3 contains 12 residues. Looked up from germline, CDR1 is KGHSH and CDR2 is LQKENI. DNA for the CDR3: TGTGCCAGCTCACCACCGGGGGATGGCTACACCTTC. Protein: CASSPPGDGYTF.

This clonotype was observed a handful of times. The J gene is TRBJ2-7, the V gene TRBV28; D may correspond to TRBD1 or TRBD2 (6 bases each). Germline V CDR1 and CDR2: MDHEN, SYDVKM. CDR3 length: 15 residues. Deletions cut 6 bases from V and 2 bases from J, with 17 bases between. In DNA form, the CDR3 reads TGTGCCAGCAGCCAGGCCGGGGGCCAGGCCTACGAGCAGTACTTC. Translation: CASSQAGGQAYEQYF. The full variable domain, completed using reference TRBV28 and TRBJ2-7, is DVKVTQSSRYLVKRTGEKVFLECVQDMDHENMFWYRQDPGLGLRLIYFSYDVKMKEKGDIPEGYSVSREKKERFSLILESASTNQTSMYLCASSQAGGQAYEQYFGPGTRLTVT.

This clonotype was recorded many times. This chain joins TRBV19 and TRBJ2-3; D gene unclear. The CDR3 has 14 amino acids. Trimming shortened V by 7 bases and J by 1 base, and 12 bases separated the two germline ends. CDR1 and CDR2 (germline): LNHDA, SQIVND (reference sequence). The CDR3: CASTERDGTDTQYF. The CDR3 DNA reads TGTGCCAGTACTGAAAGGGATGGCACAGATACGCAGTATTTT.

This clonotype occurred a few times. The rearrangement links TRBV29-1 to TRBJ1-1; no clear D gene. The CDR3 has 12 residues. CDR1 SQVTM and CDR2 ANQGSEA come from the germline V gene. Trimming pared 2 bases from V and 5 bases from J, leaving 9 bases between. The CDR3 sequence is CSVEFPPTEAFF. CDR3 in DNA: TGCAGCGTTGAATTCCCCCCGACTGAAGCTTTCTTT.

This clonotype was seen only a few times. The genes are TRBV19 and TRBJ1-2; 8 bases match TRBD1. J lost 4 bases, V lost 5 bases, and 18 bases had no gene match. CDR3 length: 18 amino acids. CDR1 LNHDA and CDR2 SQIVND come from the germline V gene (reference sequence). The chain's CDR3 is CASSASRSGGVRGYGYTF. Here the CDR3 DNA reads TGTGCCAGTAGTGCCTCGCGATCAGGGGGCGTACGGGGCTATGGCTACACCTTC. Supplemented by reference TRBV19 and TRBJ1-2, the full variable domain reads DGGITQSPKYLFRKEGQNVTLSCEQNLNHDAMYWYRQDPGQGLRLIYYSQIVNDFQKGDIAEGYSVSREKKESFPLTVTSAQKNPTAFYLCASSASRSGGVRGYGYTFGSGTRLTVV.

Only a few counts were recorded for this clonotype. The chain links TRBV5-1 to TRBJ2-3; D unresolved. Germline values: CDR1 SGHRS, CDR2 YFSETQ. This CDR3 is built from 17 residues. V was trimmed by 1 base and J by 0 bases, leaving 15 bases between them. DNA for the CDR3: TGCGCCAGCAGCTTGAATGCGATGGGTTCTAGCACAGATACGCAGTATTTT. This translates into CASSLNAMGSSTDTQYF.

V and J are TRBV6-5 and TRBJ1-6; D is unclear. The CDR3 totals 15 residues. Germline V lookup: CDR1 MNHEY, CDR2 SVGAGI. Trimming removed 0 bases at V and 4 bases at J, with 7 bases between. CDR3 in amino acids: CASSYSQYYNSPLHF. In DNA form, the CDR3 reads TGTGCCAGCAGTTACTCGCAGTATTATAATTCACCCCTCCACTTT.

The table lists this clonotype with a few counts. The chain joins TRBV11-1 to TRBJ2-5; 10 bases are shared with TRBD2. The germline V gene encodes CDR1 SGHAT and CDR2 FQDESV (reference sequence). The length of the CDR3 is 14 residues. Germline trimming cut 5 bases from V and 10 bases from J; bases unmatched to any gene: 10. The CDR3 DNA sequence: TGTGCCAGCAGCCGGTGGACTAGCGGTGAGGACCAGTACTTC. It is translated as CASSRWTSGEDQYF.

This clonotype has more than one count but fewer than ten. CDR3 sequence (DNA): TGCAGCCCCTGGAGTAATGAGCAGTTCTTC. It is translated as CSPWSNEQFF. The chain links TRBV29-1 to TRBJ2-1; D unclear. CDR3 length: 10 residues. Germline V gene data show CDR1 as SQVTM and CDR2 as ANQGSEA. Deletions cut 8 bases from V and 7 bases from J, with 9 bases between.